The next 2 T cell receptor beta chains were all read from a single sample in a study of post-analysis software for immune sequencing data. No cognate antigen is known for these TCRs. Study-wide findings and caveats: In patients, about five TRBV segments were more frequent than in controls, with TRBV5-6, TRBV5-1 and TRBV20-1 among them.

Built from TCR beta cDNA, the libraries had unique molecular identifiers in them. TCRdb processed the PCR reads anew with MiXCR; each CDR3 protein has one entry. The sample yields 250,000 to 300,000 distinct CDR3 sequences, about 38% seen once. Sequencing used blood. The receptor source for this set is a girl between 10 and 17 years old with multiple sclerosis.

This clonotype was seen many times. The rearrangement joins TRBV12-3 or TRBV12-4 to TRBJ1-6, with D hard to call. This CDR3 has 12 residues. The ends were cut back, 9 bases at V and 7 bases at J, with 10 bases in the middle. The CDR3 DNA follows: TGTGCCAGTTCCAAACGCAATTCACCCCTCCACTTT. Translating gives CASSKRNSPLHF.

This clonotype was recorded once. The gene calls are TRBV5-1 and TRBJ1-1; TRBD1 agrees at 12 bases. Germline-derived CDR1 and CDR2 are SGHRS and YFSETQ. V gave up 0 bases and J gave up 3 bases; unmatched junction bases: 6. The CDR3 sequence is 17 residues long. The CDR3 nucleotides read TGCGCCAGCAGCTTGGCGGGACAGGGGGCGGGACACACTGAAGCTTTCTTT. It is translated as CASSLAGQGAGHTEAFF.